A selection of T cell receptor beta chains follows, all from one sample in a study of T-cell reconstitution after alpha-beta-depleted transplantation in children. TCRdb redid the calling of the PCR reads with MiXCR, one entry per CDR3 protein. The data show just over 70,000 distinct CDR3 sequences, with 6% to 8.5% seen just once and approximately 2.4% held by the top ten. The sample here was PBMCs from the stem cell graft donor, taken from the stem cell graft. The receptors stem from a human donor who donated a stem cell graft to a child with acute lymphoblastic leukemia. CDR3s include the opening cysteine and the closing phenylalanine or tryptophan. The D gene is left open where the match is weak. Rows may omit the clone size; those that give it use once, few, many or a size class.

j_call: TRBJ2-1
d_call: NA
v_call: TRBV4-3
clone_size: many
cdr3_aa: CASSQGTTPSYNEQFF
cdr3_nt: TGCGCCAGCAGCCAGGGTACGACACCATCCTACAATGAGCAGTTCTTC

j_call: TRBJ1-2
d_call: NA
v_call: TRBV6-2/TRBV6-3
clone_size: NA
cdr3_aa: CASSPTGFTIYGYTF
cdr3_nt: TGTGCCAGCAGCCCTACAGGATTTACCATCTATGGCTACACCTTC

j_call: TRBJ1-1
d_call: TRBD1
v_call: TRBV9
clone_size: few
cdr3_aa: CASSHPPGQGGNTEAFF
cdr3_nt: TGTGCCAGCAGCCACCCCCCGGGACAGGGTGGGAACACTGAAGCTTTCTTT

j_call: TRBJ2-1
d_call: TRBD2
v_call: TRBV27
clone_size: many
cdr3_aa: CASSQLGPAGASYNEQFF
cdr3_nt: TGTGCCAGCAGTCAACTTGGCCCAGCGGGGGCCTCCTACAATGAGCAGTTCTTC

j_call: TRBJ1-1
d_call: NA
v_call: TRBV12-5
clone_size: many
cdr3_aa: CASGLRGGADTEAFF
cdr3_nt: TGTGCTAGTGGTTTGAGGGGGGGCGCGGACACTGAAGCTTTCTTT

j_call: TRBJ1-4
d_call: TRBD1
v_call: TRBV28
clone_size: many
cdr3_aa: CASKGQGGRDEKLFF
cdr3_nt: TGTGCCAGCAAAGGACAGGGTGGAAGGGATGAAAAACTGTTTTTT

j_call: TRBJ2-3
d_call: TRBD1
v_call: TRBV19
clone_size: NA
cdr3_aa: CATTDREADTQYF
cdr3_nt: TGTGCCACAACGGACAGGGAGGCAGATACGCAGTATTTT

j_call: TRBJ2-6
d_call: NA
v_call: TRBV5-4
clone_size: many
cdr3_aa: CASSLQGTFSGANVLTF
cdr3_nt: TGTGCCAGCAGCTTGCAAGGGACGTTCTCTGGGGCCAACGTCCTGACTTTC

j_call: TRBJ1-3
d_call: NA
v_call: TRBV4-2
clone_size: few
cdr3_aa: CASSQGERVLNTIYF
cdr3_nt: TGTGCCAGCAGCCAAGGAGAGAGGGTTCTAAACACCATATATTTT

j_call: TRBJ2-3
d_call: NA
v_call: TRBV20-1
clone_size: NA
cdr3_aa: CSARDRRLYTDTQYF
cdr3_nt: TGCAGTGCTAGAGATCGTCGGCTATACACAGATACGCAGTATTTT

j_call: TRBJ2-1
d_call: NA
v_call: TRBV3-1
clone_size: once
cdr3_aa: CASSGQVNYEQFF
cdr3_nt: TGTGCCAGCTCCGGACAAGTAAATTATGAGCAGTTCTTC

j_call: TRBJ1-5
d_call: NA
v_call: TRBV6-6
clone_size: many
cdr3_aa: CASTLGGDQPQHF
cdr3_nt: TGTGCCAGCACCTTGGGGGGCGATCAGCCCCAGCATTTT

j_call: TRBJ1-1
d_call: TRBD1
v_call: TRBV6-5
clone_size: many
cdr3_aa: CASSYSAGGGTEAFF
cdr3_nt: TGTGCCAGCAGTTACTCGGCAGGGGGAGGCACTGAAGCTTTCTTT

j_call: TRBJ2-1
d_call: TRBD1
v_call: TRBV25-1
clone_size: many
cdr3_aa: CASSARRTGDNEQFF
cdr3_nt: TGTGCCAGCAGTGCCCGACGGACAGGGGACAATGAGCAGTTCTTC

j_call: TRBJ1-4
d_call: NA
v_call: TRBV7-9
clone_size: many
cdr3_aa: CASPVKQRGEKLFF
cdr3_nt: TGTGCCAGCCCCGTGAAACAAAGAGGGGAAAAACTGTTTTTT

j_call: TRBJ1-2
d_call: NA
v_call: TRBV11-2
clone_size: many
cdr3_aa: CASSSLAWDGYTF
cdr3_nt: TGTGCCAGCAGCTCTCTCGCATGGGATGGCTACACCTTC

j_call: TRBJ2-1
d_call: NA
v_call: TRBV19
clone_size: many
cdr3_aa: CASSRSANNEQFF
cdr3_nt: TGTGCCAGTAGTAGATCGGCTAACAATGAGCAGTTCTTC

j_call: TRBJ2-1
d_call: TRBD2
v_call: TRBV9
clone_size: NA
cdr3_aa: CASSVDPGLALNEQFF
cdr3_nt: TGTGCCAGCAGCGTAGACCCTGGACTAGCCCTCAATGAGCAGTTCTTC

j_call: TRBJ2-4
d_call: TRBD2
v_call: TRBV29-1
clone_size: many
cdr3_aa: CSVESGSGNIQYF
cdr3_nt: TGCAGCGTTGAAAGCGGGAGTGGAAACATTCAGTACTTC

j_call: TRBJ2-3
d_call: NA
v_call: TRBV6-1
clone_size: NA
cdr3_aa: CASRGRFDTDTQYF
cdr3_nt: TGTGCCAGCAGAGGGAGGTTTGACACAGATACGCAGTATTTT

j_call: TRBJ1-1
d_call: NA
v_call: TRBV5-1
clone_size: many
cdr3_aa: CASSSKTGGTEAFF
cdr3_nt: TGCGCCAGCAGCTCTAAGACAGGTGGCACTGAAGCTTTCTTT

j_call: TRBJ2-3
d_call: NA
v_call: TRBV11-2
clone_size: many
cdr3_aa: CASSSEDIAPTDTQYF
cdr3_nt: TGTGCCAGCAGCTCAGAGGACATCGCCCCCACAGATACGCAGTATTTT

j_call: TRBJ1-2
d_call: TRBD1
v_call: TRBV29-1
clone_size: few
cdr3_aa: CSVWGPTGQQNYGYTF
cdr3_nt: TGCAGCGTCTGGGGGCCTACGGGACAGCAAAACTATGGCTACACCTTC

j_call: TRBJ2-1
d_call: NA
v_call: TRBV2
clone_size: many
cdr3_aa: CASRFAGLSYNEQFF
cdr3_nt: TGTGCCAGCAGATTTGCAGGCTTATCCTACAATGAGCAGTTCTTC

j_call: TRBJ1-1
d_call: NA
v_call: TRBV27
clone_size: many
cdr3_aa: CASSFRGGQAEAFF
cdr3_nt: TGTGCCAGCAGTTTCCGGGGGGGCCAGGCTGAAGCTTTCTTT